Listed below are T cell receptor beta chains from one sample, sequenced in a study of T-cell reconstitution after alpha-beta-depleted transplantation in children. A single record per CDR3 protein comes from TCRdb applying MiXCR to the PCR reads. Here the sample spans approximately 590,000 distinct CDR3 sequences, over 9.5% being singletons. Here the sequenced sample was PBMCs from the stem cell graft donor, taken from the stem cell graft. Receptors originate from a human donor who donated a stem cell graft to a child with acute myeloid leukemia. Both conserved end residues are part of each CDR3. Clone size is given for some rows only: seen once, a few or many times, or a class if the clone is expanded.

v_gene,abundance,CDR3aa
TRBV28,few,CASTPSGTGGTEAFF
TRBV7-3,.,CASSPSGPSGAEQFF
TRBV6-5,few,CASRGVSGRDTEAFF
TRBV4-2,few,CASSQGFRGSGNEQFF
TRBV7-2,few,CASSLTLDPNQFF
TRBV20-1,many,CSARKVQGRDTQYF
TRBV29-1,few,CSSGAPVYGYTF
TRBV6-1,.,CASRSGSGTEAFF
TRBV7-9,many,CASSSRLNNEQFF
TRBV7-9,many,CASSLVAGKSYNEQFF
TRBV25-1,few,CASVRLAKNIQYF
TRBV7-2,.,CASSLAGGGGDTQYF
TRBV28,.,CASTERNQPQHF
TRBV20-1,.,CSARRAGSGTDTQYF
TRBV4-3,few,CASSQAAGGSSTGELFF